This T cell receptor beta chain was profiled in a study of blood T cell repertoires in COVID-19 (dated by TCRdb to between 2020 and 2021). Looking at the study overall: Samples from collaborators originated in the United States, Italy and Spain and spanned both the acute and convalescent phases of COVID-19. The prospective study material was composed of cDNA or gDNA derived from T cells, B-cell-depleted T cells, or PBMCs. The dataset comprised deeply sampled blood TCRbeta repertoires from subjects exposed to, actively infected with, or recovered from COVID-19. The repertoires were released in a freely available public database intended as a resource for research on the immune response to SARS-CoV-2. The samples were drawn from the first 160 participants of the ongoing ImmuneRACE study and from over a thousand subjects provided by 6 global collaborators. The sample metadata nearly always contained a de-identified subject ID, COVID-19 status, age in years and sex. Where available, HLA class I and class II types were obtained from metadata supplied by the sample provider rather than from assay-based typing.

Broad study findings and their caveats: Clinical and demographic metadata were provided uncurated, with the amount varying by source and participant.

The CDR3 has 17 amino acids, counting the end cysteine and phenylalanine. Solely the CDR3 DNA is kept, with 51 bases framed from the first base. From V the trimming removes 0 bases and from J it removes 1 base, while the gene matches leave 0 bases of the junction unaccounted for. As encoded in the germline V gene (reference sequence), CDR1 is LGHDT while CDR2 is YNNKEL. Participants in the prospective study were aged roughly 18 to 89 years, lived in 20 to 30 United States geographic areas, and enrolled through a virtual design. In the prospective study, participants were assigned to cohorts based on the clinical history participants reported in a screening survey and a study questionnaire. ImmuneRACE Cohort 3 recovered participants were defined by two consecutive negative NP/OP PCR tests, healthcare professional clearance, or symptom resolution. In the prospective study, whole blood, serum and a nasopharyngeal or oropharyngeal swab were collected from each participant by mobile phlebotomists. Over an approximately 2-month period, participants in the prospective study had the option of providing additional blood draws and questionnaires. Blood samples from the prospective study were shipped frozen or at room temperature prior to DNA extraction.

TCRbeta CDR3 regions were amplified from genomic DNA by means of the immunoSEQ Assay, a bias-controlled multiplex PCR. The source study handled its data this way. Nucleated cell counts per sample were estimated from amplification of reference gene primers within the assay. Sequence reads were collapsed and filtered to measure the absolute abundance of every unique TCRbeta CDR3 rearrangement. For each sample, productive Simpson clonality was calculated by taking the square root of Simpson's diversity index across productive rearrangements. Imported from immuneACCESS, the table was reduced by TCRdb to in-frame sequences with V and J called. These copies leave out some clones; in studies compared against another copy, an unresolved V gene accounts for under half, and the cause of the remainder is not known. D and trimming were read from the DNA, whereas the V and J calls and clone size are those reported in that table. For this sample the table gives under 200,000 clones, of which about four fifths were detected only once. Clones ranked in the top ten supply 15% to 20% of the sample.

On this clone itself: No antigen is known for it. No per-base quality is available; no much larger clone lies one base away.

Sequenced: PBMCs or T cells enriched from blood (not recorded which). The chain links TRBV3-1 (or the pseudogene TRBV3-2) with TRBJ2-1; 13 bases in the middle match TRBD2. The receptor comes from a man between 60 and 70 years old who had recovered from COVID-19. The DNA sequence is TGTGCCAGCAGCCAAGAACTAGCGGGAGGGTCCTACAATGAGCAGTTCTTC. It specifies CASSQELAGGSYNEQFF.